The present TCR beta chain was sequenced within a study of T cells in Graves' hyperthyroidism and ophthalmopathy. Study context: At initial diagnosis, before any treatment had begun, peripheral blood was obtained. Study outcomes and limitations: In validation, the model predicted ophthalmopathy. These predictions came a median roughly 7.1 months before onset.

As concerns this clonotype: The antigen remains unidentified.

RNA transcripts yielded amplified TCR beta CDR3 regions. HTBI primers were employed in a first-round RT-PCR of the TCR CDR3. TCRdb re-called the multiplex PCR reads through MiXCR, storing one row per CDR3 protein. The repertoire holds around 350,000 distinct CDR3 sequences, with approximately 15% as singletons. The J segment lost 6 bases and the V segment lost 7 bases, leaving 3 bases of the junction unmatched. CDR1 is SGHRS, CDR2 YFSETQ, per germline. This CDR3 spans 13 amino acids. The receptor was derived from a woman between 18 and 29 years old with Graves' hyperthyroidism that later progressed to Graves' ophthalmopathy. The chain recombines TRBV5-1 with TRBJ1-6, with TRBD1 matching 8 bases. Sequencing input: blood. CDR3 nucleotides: TGCGCCAGCGGGGACAGGACTAATTCACCCCTCCACTTT. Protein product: CASGDRTNSPLHF.